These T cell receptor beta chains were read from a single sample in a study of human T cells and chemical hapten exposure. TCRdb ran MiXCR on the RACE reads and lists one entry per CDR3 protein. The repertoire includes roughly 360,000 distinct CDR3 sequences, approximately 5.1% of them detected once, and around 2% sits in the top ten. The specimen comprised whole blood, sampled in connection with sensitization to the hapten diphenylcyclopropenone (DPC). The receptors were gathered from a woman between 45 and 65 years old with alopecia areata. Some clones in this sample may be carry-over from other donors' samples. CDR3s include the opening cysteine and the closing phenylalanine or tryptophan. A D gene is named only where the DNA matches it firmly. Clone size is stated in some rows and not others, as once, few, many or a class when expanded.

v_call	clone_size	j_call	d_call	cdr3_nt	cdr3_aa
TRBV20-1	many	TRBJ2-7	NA	TGCAGTGCTTTACAGGGCTACGAGCAGTACTTC	CSALQGYEQYF
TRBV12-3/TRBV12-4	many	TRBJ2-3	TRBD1	TGTGCCAGCAGTTCCGCCGGGACAGGGGAGTATTTT	CASSSAGTGEYF
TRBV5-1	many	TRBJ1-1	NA	TGCGCCAGCAGCTTGGCCGGGGGGTTATTGACTGAAGCTTTCTTT	CASSLAGGLLTEAFF
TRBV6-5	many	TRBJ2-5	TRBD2	TGTGCCAGCACCGCGGGGGGGGGGCGCGAGACCCAGTACTTC	CASTAGGGRETQYF
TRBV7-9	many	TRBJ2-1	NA	TGTGCCAGCAGCGGTCCGAGGGGCTCCTACAATGAGCAGTTCTTC	CASSGPRGSYNEQFF
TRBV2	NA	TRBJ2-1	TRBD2	TGTGCCAGCACCCGCGGGGGGCATGAGCAGTTCTTC	CASTRGGHEQFF
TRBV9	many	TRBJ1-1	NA	TGTGCCAGCAGCGTAGTATTGGCAGGGTCGCCTTTCTTT	CASSVVLAGSPFF
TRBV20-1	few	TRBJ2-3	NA	TGCAGTGCTAGATCAACTAGGACGGATACGCAGTATTTT	CSARSTRTDTQYF
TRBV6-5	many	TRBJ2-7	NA	TGTGCCAGCAGTTACAACAACGAGCAGTACTTC	CASSYNNEQYF
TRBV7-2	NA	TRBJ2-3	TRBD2	TGTGCCAGCAGCTTAGTTACCAGCGGGAGGGCCGTAGATACGCAGTATTTT	CASSLVTSGRAVDTQYF
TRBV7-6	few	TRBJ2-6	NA	TGTGCCAGCAGCTTAGCAGCGGGCTCTGGGGCCAACGTCCTGACTTTC	CASSLAAGSGANVLTF
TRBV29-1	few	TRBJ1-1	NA	TGCAGCGTTGATCGCAGGGCTAACACTGAAGCTTTCTTT	CSVDRRANTEAFF
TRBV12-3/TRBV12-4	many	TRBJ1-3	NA	TGTGCCAGCAGTAGACAGTGGAACACCATATATTTT	CASSRQWNTIYF
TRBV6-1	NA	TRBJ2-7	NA	TGTGCCACCCCAGGACGGGTAGTCTACGAGCAGTACTTC	CATPGRVVYEQYF
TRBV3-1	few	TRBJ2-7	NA	TGTGCCAGCAGCCAAGATAGCAGGGCCCACGAGCAGTACTTC	CASSQDSRAHEQYF
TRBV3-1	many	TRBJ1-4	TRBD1	TGTGCCAGCAGCCAGGCCGGGACAGGGGGTAGCGAAAAACTGTTTTTT	CASSQAGTGGSEKLFF
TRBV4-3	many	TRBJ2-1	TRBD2	TGCGCCAGCAGCCAAGTCCAACTAGCGGGAGTCAATGAGCAGTTCTTC	CASSQVQLAGVNEQFF
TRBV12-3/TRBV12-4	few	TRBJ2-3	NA	TGTGCCAGCAGTGGCGACAGATTGTTTGTTAGCACAGATACGCAGTATTTT	CASSGDRLFVSTDTQYF
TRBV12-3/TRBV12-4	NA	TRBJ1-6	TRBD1	TGTGCCAGCCGAACGGGACAGGGGGCGAGCTCCTATAATTCACCCCTCCACTTT	CASRTGQGASSYNSPLHF
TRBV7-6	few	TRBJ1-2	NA	TGTGCCAGCAGCTTAGGACCGCAGGGTTCCTCCCGGGGCTACACCTTC	CASSLGPQGSSRGYTF
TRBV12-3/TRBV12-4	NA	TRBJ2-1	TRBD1	TGTGCCAGCAGTTTATACCCAGGGACAGGGGAACGGTACAATGAGCAGTTCTTC	CASSLYPGTGERYNEQFF
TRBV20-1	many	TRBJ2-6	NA	TGCAGTGCTAGAGACGGCTCTGGGGCCAACGTCCTGACTTTC	CSARDGSGANVLTF
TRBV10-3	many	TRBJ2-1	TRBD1	TGTGCCATCAGTGGACAGGGCTACAATGAGCAGTTCTTC	CAISGQGYNEQFF
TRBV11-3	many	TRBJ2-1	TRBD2	TGTGCCAGCAGCCCGAGCGGGGCCCACAATGAGCAGTTCTTC	CASSPSGAHNEQFF
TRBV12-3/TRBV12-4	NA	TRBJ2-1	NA	TGTGCCAGCAGTCCGAAAGCGTTGGGTGAGCAGTTCTTC	CASSPKALGEQFF
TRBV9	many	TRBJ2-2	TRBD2	TGTGCCAGCAGCGTAGCGAGAGCGGGAAGGGTCGGGGAGCTGTTTTTT	CASSVARAGRVGELFF
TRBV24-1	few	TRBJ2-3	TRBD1	TGTGCCACCAGCAAGACAGGGGCGGACGCAGATACGCAGTATTTT	CATSKTGADADTQYF
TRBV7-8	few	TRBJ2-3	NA	TGTGCCAGCAGCCCCTACGCAGATACGCAGTATTTT	CASSPYADTQYF
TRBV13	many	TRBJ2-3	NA	TGTGCCAGCAGCCCTACGCGCGCAGATACGCAGTATTTT	CASSPTRADTQYF
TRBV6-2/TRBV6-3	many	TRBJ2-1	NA	TGTGCCAGCAGTTACGCGGAAAACAATGAGCAGTTCTTC	CASSYAENNEQFF
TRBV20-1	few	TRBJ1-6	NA	TGCAGTGCTAGTGAGGGAGTTTACAGCTCCTATAATTCACCCCTCCACTTT	CSASEGVYSSYNSPLHF
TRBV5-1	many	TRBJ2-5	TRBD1	TGCGCCAGCAGCTTCCGAGTAGGACAGGGGGCTGGAGAGACCCAGTACTTC	CASSFRVGQGAGETQYF
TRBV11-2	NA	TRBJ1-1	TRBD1	TGTGCCAGCAGCCGGCGACAGGGATTGAACACTGAAGCTTTCTTT	CASSRRQGLNTEAFF
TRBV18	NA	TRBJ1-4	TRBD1	TGTGCCAGCGGGGACAGGGTACAGGAAAAACTGTTTTTT	CASGDRVQEKLFF
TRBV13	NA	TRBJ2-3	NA	TGTGCCAGCAGCTCATACCACGGCACAGATACGCAGTATTTT	CASSSYHGTDTQYF
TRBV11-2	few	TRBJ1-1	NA	TGTGCCAGCAGCTTAGTGGGCGTATGGAACACTGAAGCTTTCTTT	CASSLVGVWNTEAFF
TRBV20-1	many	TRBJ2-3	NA	TGCAGTGCTCCCGGACGCGTGGATACGCAGTATTTT	CSAPGRVDTQYF
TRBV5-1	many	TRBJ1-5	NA	TGCGCCAGCAGCTTGCAGGCAGGTGACAATCAGCCCCAGCATTTT	CASSLQAGDNQPQHF
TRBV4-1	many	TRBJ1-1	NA	TGCGCCAGCAGCCAAGAAGGGGGGCGGAGAACTGAAGCTTTCTTT	CASSQEGGRRTEAFF
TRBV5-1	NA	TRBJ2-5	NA	TGCGCCAGCAGCTTGGCCGCTAGAGGGGAGACCCAGTACTTC	CASSLAARGETQYF
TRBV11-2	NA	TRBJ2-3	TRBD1	TGTGCCAGCAGCTTAGGGGACAGGACCACAGATACGCAGTATTTT	CASSLGDRTTDTQYF
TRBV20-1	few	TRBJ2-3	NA	TGCAGTGCTACCCCGGGTCTGACCTCTAGCACAGATACGCAGTATTTT	CSATPGLTSSTDTQYF
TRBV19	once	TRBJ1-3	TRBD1	TGTGCCAGTAGTCCACCGGGACAGGGAAACACCATATATTTT	CASSPPGQGNTIYF